The 17 T cell receptor beta chains below all came from one sample that was sequenced in a study of blood T cell repertoires in COVID-19. Generated by immunoSEQ multiplex PCR, the TCRdb table keeps only in-frame clones and is missing some. The table has about 75,000 clones, approximately 74% seen once. Material: peripheral blood. All receptors derive from a human donor with acute or convalescent COVID-19. The donor label of this sample is uncertain.

This clone was detected only once. The genes are TRBV2 and TRBJ1-3; D is unresolved. Per germline, CDR1 SNHLY and CDR2 FYNNEI. The V gene lost 1 base and the J gene lost 7 bases, with 14 bases spanning the gap. CDR3 length equals 15 residues. The CDR3 here is CASSEELVGGNTIYF. The CDR3 bases are TGTGCCAGCAGTGAAGAGCTCGTTGGCGGGAACACCATATATTTT. The entire variable domain, with the rest obtained from reference TRBV2 and TRBJ1-3, is as follows: EPEVTQTPSHQVTQMGQEVILRCVPISNHLYFYWYRQILGQKVEFLVSFYNNEISEKSEIFDDQFSVERPDGSNFTLKIRSTKLEDSAMYFCASSEELVGGNTIYFGEGSWLTVV.

This clone was observed a handful of times. The V and J genes are TRBV10-1 and TRBJ1-1; no clear D. Between the trimmed V and J ends, which lost 3 bases and 0 bases, there was a span of 8 bases. Germline V CDR1 and CDR2: WNHNN, SYGVQD (reference sequence). The CDR3 sequence is 14 residues long. Here the CDR3 DNA reads TGCGCCAGCAGTGACCCGAGAGTGAACACTGAAGCTTTCTTT. This encodes CASSDPRVNTEAFF.

The rearrangement links TRBV6-5 to TRBJ2-3; D might be TRBD2 (5 bases). CDR3 length: 16 residues. Trimming stripped 2 bases from V and 5 bases from J, with 17 bases between. From germline, CDR1 is MNHEY and CDR2 SVGAGI. The chain's CDR3 is CASSYRTAEVRDTQYF. The CDR3 DNA is TGTGCCAGCAGTTACCGTACAGCGGAAGTTCGAGATACGCAGTATTTT.

The chain combines TRBV19 with TRBJ2-7; TRBD1 agrees at 10 bases. The V and J ends lost 1 base and 10 bases, in that order; junction bases with no gene match: 16. This CDR3 has 17 amino acids. CDR1 and CDR2 (germline): LNHDA, SQIVND (reference sequence). This chain's CDR3 is CASSIGHNRDRGINQYF. The CDR3 DNA follows: TGTGCCAGTAGTATAGGCCATAACCGGGACAGGGGCATTAACCAGTACTTC.

The gene calls are TRBV28 and TRBJ1-4; the match to TRBD1 covers 9 bases. Per germline, CDR1 MDHEN and CDR2 SYDVKM. Unmatched junction bases numbered 12, after V lost 8 bases and J lost 5 bases. The CDR3 is 16 residues long. The CDR3 loop reads CASGTGGAGENEKLFF. CDR3 DNA: TGTGCCAGCGGAACAGGGGGCGCGGGCGAAAATGAAAAACTGTTTTTT.

This clone was found once. The chain recombines TRBV19 with TRBJ1-5; TRBD1 matches 7 bases. The germline gives CDR1 LNHDA, CDR2 SQIVND (reference sequence). This CDR3 region has 15 residues. The ends lost 5 bases at V and 2 bases at J; junction bases unmatched: 6. The CDR3 DNA is TGTGCCAGTAGTCCGCCAGGGACAGGCAATCAGCCCCAGCATTTT. Translated, it gives CASSPPGTGNQPQHF. The variable domain in full, with the rest retrieved from reference TRBV19 and TRBJ1-5, is DGGITQSPKYLFRKEGQNVTLSCEQNLNHDAMYWYRQDPGQGLRLIYYSQIVNDFQKGDIAEGYSVSREKKESFPLTVTSAQKNPTAFYLCASSPPGTGNQPQHFGDGTRLSIL.

The V call is TRBV30, the J call TRBJ1-2; D unclear. The germline gives CDR1 GTSNPN, CDR2 SVGIG (reference sequence). This CDR3 region has 14 residues. The germline V and J ends were trimmed by 5 bases and 4 bases, with 17 bases remaining between them. Here the CDR3 reads CAWVQRGFGYGYTF. The DNA for the CDR3 is TGTGCCTGGGTCCAGAGAGGATTTGGCTATGGCTACACCTTC.

This chain uses TRBV2 with TRBJ1-1; the match to TRBD1 covers 8 bases. Per the germline V gene, CDR1 is SNHLY and CDR2 is FYNNEI. CDR3 size: 14 residues. Losses at the gene ends were 8 bases for V and 2 bases for J; bases not matched to a gene: 7. The CDR3 protein is CASFRDRTNTEAFF. The CDR3 bases are TGTGCCAGCTTCCGGGACAGGACTAACACTGAAGCTTTCTTT.

This clone appeared a few times. This CDR3 is also generated by other DNA sequences in the sample. V usage is TRBV27 and J usage is TRBJ1-6; possible D gene TRBD1, 5 bases. The CDR3 contains 15 residues. Trimming shortened V by 3 bases and J by 0 bases, and 6 bases separated the two germline ends. CDR1 MNHEY and CDR2 SMNVEV come from the germline V gene (reference sequence). CDR3 protein: CASSLGGSYNSPLHF. CDR3 coding DNA: TGTGCCAGCAGTTTGGGGGGCTCCTATAATTCACCCCTCCACTTT.

The chain carries TRBV5-1 and TRBJ2-1; TRBD1 matches 12 bases. CDR3 size: 17 residues. With 4 bases clipped from V and 9 bases from J, the junction kept 14 bases outside the gene matches. Germline loops: CDR1 SGHRS, CDR2 YFSETQ. The CDR3, as DNA: TGCGCCAGCAGCCTTTCTGGGACAGGGGGCCCCTTAGGTGAGCAGTTCTTC. Its translation: CASSLSGTGGPLGEQFF. Complete variable domain (other parts from reference TRBV5-1 and TRBJ2-1): KAGVTQTPRYLIKTRGQQVTLSCSPISGHRSVSWYQQTPGQGLQFLFEYFSETQRNKGNFPGRFSGRQFSNSRSEMNVSTLELGDSALYLCASSLSGTGGPLGEQFFGPGTRLTVL.

The V call is TRBV14, the J call TRBJ1-2, with TRBD1 as a possible D gene (5 bases). Between the trimmed V and J ends, which lost 0 bases and 3 bases, there was a span of 11 bases. The germline V gene encodes CDR1 SGHDN and CDR2 FVKESK. The CDR3 runs to 15 residues. CDR3 nucleotide sequence: TGTGCCAGCAGCCAAGAGTTCAGGGAGGACTATGGCTACACCTTC. Encoded protein: CASSQEFREDYGYTF.

This clone was seen a handful of times. The chain uses TRBV7-2 and TRBJ1-3, with unresolved D. Trimming left V 2 bases short and J 1 base short, with 9 bases between. The CDR3 runs to 15 residues. CDR1 SGHTA and CDR2 FQGNSA come from the germline V gene. The CDR3 coding sequence is TGTGCCAGCAGCTTATTACGGGGATCTGGAAACACCATATATTTT. It yields the protein CASSLLRGSGNTIYF.

The chain has TRBV6-6 and TRBJ1-5; D is unresolved. The V and J ends lost 3 bases and 3 bases respectively, with 15 bases between them. Germline CDR1 reads MNHNY; CDR2 reads SVGAGI (reference sequence). This CDR3 region has 16 residues. The CDR3 sequence: CASSYRHSLINQPQHF. The CDR3 DNA sequence: TGTGCCAGCAGTTATCGGCACAGCCTAATCAATCAGCCCCAGCATTTT.

Turning to this clone: The conserved closing phenylalanine or tryptophan is absent in this CDR3, likely reflecting a read error. The rearrangement links TRBV15 to TRBJ1-6, with 7 bases that match TRBD1. Germline values: CDR1 LNHNV, CDR2 YYDKDF (reference sequence). The CDR3 is 15 amino acids. Germline trimming cut 0 bases from V and 7 bases from J; bases unmatched to any gene: 3. The CDR3 sequence is CATSRDKDRNSPLHL. The DNA of the CDR3 is TGTGCCACCAGCAGAGACAAGGACAGGAATTCACCCCTCCACCTT.

This clone was recorded only once. The gene calls are TRBV10-3 and TRBJ1-3; 8 bases match TRBD1. Germline V lookup: CDR1 ENHRY, CDR2 SYGVKD. This CDR3 is 16 amino acids long. V lost 3 bases and J lost 1; bases outside the gene matches: 5. CDR3 bases: TGTGCCATCAGTGACCGGACAGGGTTTTCTGGAAACACCATATATTTT. This encodes CAISDRTGFSGNTIYF.

This chain uses TRBV5-1 with TRBJ2-1; 8 nucleotides match TRBD1. Trimming at V came to 0 bases and at J to 0 bases, leaving 5 bases not matched to a gene. CDR1 is SGHRS, CDR2 YFSETQ, per germline. The CDR3 is 17 amino acids. The CDR3 loop reads CASSLGQGLSSYNEQFF. The CDR3 DNA reads as TGCGCCAGCAGCTTGGGACAGGGGTTGAGCTCCTACAATGAGCAGTTCTTC.

Turning to this clone: Other DNA sequences within the sample encode an identical CDR3. The chain is built from TRBV6-5 and TRBJ1-1, with no clear D. The CDR3 length is 13 residues. The V gene lost 0 bases and the J gene lost 1 base, with 3 bases spanning the gap. Germline V gene data show CDR1 as MNHEY and CDR2 as SVGAGI. The CDR3: CASSYSRNTEAFF. DNA for the CDR3: TGTGCCAGCAGTTACTCGAGGAACACTGAAGCTTTCTTT.